This record looks at one T cell receptor beta chain sequence and its context. These data are taken from a study of blood T cell repertoires in COVID-19. As for the study in general: The United States, Italy and Spain were the sources of the acute and convalescent COVID-19 samples.

Original processing methods: The authors estimated nucleated cell counts from reference gene primer amplification. The assay was immunoSEQ multiplex PCR, and TCRdb's table has in-frame clones only and misses some. V and J calls and clone size are copied from that table; D and trimming were computed from the DNA. The repertoire holds around 28,000 clones, around 82% seen once, with roughly 15% in the top ten. The CDR3 extends over 16 amino acids. Germline lookup yields CDR1 SGHRS and CDR2 YFSETQ. Trimming took 4 bases from V and 3 from J; bases not matched to a gene: 11. The sample consisted of peripheral blood. The V gene is TRBV5-1, the J gene TRBJ2-7; 9 positions agree with TRBD1. This sequence originates from a man aged 65 to 79 with active COVID-19. The chain's CDR3 is CASSGGPTGGVYEQYF. CDR3 in DNA: TGCGCCAGCAGCGGGGGCCCGACAGGGGGTGTCTACGAGCAGTACTTC.